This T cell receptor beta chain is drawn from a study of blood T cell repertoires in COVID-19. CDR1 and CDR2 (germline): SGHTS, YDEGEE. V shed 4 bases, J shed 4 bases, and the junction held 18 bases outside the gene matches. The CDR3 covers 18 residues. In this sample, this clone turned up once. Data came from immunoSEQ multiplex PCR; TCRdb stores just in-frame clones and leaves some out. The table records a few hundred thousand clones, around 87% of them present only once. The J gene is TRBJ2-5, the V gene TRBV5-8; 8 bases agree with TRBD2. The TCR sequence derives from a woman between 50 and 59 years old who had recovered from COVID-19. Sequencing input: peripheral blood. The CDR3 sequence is CASSPGLGTRGSGETQYF. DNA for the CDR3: TGTGCCAGCAGCCCGGGACTCGGGACTAGAGGGTCCGGAGAGACCCAGTACTTC.